This T cell receptor (beta chain) was profiled in a study of beta chain features in type 1 diabetes. Study-wide results and caveats: Among patients with Type 1 diabetes, TCRB CDR3s were moderately but significantly shorter in every one of the four CD4+ subsets. VDJ junctions sequenced from type 1 diabetes patients showed fewer insertions and more deletions. Across patients, naive, central memory and Treg TCRB repertoires exhibited apparently greater similarity than was observed across healthy donors. Sequencing of cDNA might inflate the share of cells that strongly express TCR.

In this sample, this clone turned up a few times. The antigen remains unidentified. This CDR3 comprises 14 residues. V gave up 5 bases and J gave up 0 bases, with 11 bases separating them. The germline gives CDR1 SQVTM, CDR2 ANQGSEA. Investigators reverse transcribed all isolated RNA, so they sequenced expressed TCRB transcripts. The protocol was immunoSEQ multiplex PCR, while the TCRdb copy is restricted to in-frame clones and leaves out a portion. The data contain some 240,000 clones, 16% of them seen just once; the ten biggest clones take up about 0.092%. This TCR was sampled from a man younger than 45 with type 1 diabetes. This chain uses TRBV29-1 with TRBJ2-1; D perhaps matches TRBD2 (5 bases). Material for sequencing was naive CD4+ T cells from blood. CDR3 in amino acids: CSVSSGGSYNEQFF. The DNA of the CDR3 is TGCAGCGTTTCCAGCGGAGGCTCCTACAATGAGCAGTTCTTC.